This TCR beta chain was sequenced during a study of beta chain features in type 1 diabetes. Whole-study results and caveats: A closer apparent resemblance between naive, central memory and Treg TCRB repertoires was seen in patients than in healthy donors. TCRB CDR3 length was moderately but significantly reduced in all four CD4+ subsets of Type 1 diabetes patients. More deletions and fewer insertions at VDJ junctions were seen in type 1 diabetes patients. PCR might pick shorter templates more often, in the same way for patients and controls.

CDR1 is MNHEY and CDR2 is SVGAGI in the germline V gene. The CDR3 is 15 amino acids. V lost 0 bases, J lost 1 base, and 9 bases lay in between. Expressed TCRB transcripts got sequenced, as all isolated RNA was reverse transcribed. The assay was immunoSEQ multiplex PCR, and TCRdb's table has in-frame clones only and misses some. The sample includes around 240,000 clones, approximately 70% of them seen just once. In the case of this clone: Its cognate antigen is unknown.

V and J are TRBV6-5 and TRBJ1-1; no reliable D call. The TCR sequence derives from a man aged 25-45 years in good health. Specimen: naive CD4+ T cells from blood. Here the CDR3 DNA reads TGTGCCAGCAGTTACTCGGGTGTCTCGAACACTGAAGCTTTCTTT. It specifies CASSYSGVSNTEAFF.